The clone carrying this T cell receptor beta chain occurred many times. What it recognizes is unknown. Donors with ophthalmopathy: moderate-to-severe activity, CAS ≥3, NOSPECS ≥4, duration under 3 months. The diagnostic workup employed clinical symptoms, serum thyroxine, TRAb, thyroid ultrasound and orbital computed tomography. Amplification of the TCR beta CDR3 regions used RNA transcripts (as template). First-round RT-PCR relied on HTBI primers, and a second-round multiplex PCR came next. Each CDR3 protein is one row after TCRdb ran MiXCR on the multiplex PCR reads. The sample holds about 400,000 distinct CDR3 sequences, around 17% seen once. Germline CDR1 is DFQATT and CDR2 is SNEGSKA (reference sequence). CDR3 length equals 15 residues. Trimming removed 3 bases from V and 3 bases from J; junction bases left unmatched: 10. This specimen comes from a study of Graves' ophthalmopathy and Graves' hyperthyroidism. Broader study findings: Also, most clonotypes expanded in the thyroid above 0.001 frequency appeared in blood. This model predicted ophthalmopathy progression (sensitivity roughly 64%, specificity around 72%).

The origin of this receptor is a woman younger than 30 with Graves' ophthalmopathy. The sequenced sample consisted of peripheral blood. V usage is TRBV20-1 and J usage is TRBJ2-5; TRBD2 aligns across 7 bases. The chain's CDR3 is CSASLGGHLKETQYF. The CDR3 nucleotides read TGCAGTGCTAGTTTGGGAGGGCACTTGAAAGAGACCCAGTACTTC.